This TCR beta chain was sequenced in a study of blood T cell repertoires in COVID-19. The overall study: The cDNA or gDNA used as material had been derived from T cells, B-cell-depleted T cells, or PBMCs.

Authors' analysis steps: Amplification with reference gene primers provided the estimates of nucleated cell counts. TCRdb's table, derived via immunoSEQ multiplex PCR, lists solely in-frame clones and lacks some. V and J calls and clone size are given by that table; D and trimming were obtained from the DNA. The sample carries about 170,000 clones, about four fifths recorded once. The CDR3 runs 16 residues. Germline assignment: CDR1 LGHDT and CDR2 YNNKEL (reference sequence). V was cut by 4 bases and J by 3 bases, with 15 bases left in between. Sequences were obtained from peripheral blood. The chain combines TRBV3-1 (or the pseudogene TRBV3-2) with TRBJ2-2, with D perhaps TRBD2 (6 bases). The clonotype comes from an elderly woman with COVID-19, enrolled during active disease. The CDR3 DNA reads as TGTGCCAGCAGCCGGTGGGCGGGAATCGACACCGGGGAGCTGTTTTTT. Protein product: CASSRWAGIDTGELFF.